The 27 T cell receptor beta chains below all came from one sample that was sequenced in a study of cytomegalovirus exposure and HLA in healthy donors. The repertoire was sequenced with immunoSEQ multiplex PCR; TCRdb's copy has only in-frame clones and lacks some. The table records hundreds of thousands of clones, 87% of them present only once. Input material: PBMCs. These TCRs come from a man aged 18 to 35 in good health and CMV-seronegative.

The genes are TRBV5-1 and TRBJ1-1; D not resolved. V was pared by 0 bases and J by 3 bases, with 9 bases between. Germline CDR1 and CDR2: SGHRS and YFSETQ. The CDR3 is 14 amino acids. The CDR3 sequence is CASSLGGRYTEAFF. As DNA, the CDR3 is TGCGCCAGCAGCTTGGGTGGCCGTTACACTGAAGCTTTCTTT.

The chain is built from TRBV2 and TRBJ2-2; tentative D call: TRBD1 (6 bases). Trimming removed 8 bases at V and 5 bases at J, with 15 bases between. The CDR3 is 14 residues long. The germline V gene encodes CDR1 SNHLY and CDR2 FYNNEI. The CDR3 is CASLHRDRTGELFF. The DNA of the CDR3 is TGTGCCAGCCTCCACAGGGATCGAACCGGGGAGCTGTTTTTT.

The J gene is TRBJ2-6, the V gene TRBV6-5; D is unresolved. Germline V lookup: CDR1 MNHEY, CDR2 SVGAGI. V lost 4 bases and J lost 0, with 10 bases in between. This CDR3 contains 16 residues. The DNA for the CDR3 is TGTGCCAGCAGTTCCCCGGTCCTCTCTGGGGCCAACGTCCTGACTTTC. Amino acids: CASSSPVLSGANVLTF.

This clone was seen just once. The CDR3 nucleotides read TGCAGCGTTGCGGGCGGGGTAGCGCCAGCTTACAATGAGCAGTTCTTC. Its protein is CSVAGGVAPAYNEQFF. The rearrangement links TRBV29-1 to TRBJ2-1, with D maybe TRBD2 (6 bases). CDR3 length equals 16 residues. The germline CDR1 and CDR2 sequences are SQVTM and ANQGSEA. V was cut by 4 bases and J by 4 bases, with 20 bases left in between.

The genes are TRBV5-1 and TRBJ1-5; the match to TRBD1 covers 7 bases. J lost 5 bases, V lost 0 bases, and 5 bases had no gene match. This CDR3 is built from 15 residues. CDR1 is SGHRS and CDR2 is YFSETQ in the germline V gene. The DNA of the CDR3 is TGCGCCAGCAGCTTGGGGGGGACAGACTATCAGCCCCAGCATTTT. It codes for CASSLGGTDYQPQHF.

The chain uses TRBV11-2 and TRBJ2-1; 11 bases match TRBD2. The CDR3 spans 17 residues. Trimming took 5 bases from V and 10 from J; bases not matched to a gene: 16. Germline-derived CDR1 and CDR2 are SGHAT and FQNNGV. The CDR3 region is CASSLLAGVNSDQEQFF. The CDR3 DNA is TGTGCCAGCAGCCTACTAGCGGGGGTTAATTCTGATCAGGAGCAGTTCTTC.

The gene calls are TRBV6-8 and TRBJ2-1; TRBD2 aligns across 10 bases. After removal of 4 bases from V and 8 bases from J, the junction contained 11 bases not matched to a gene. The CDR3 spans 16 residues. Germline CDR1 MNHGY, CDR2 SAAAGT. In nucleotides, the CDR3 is TGTGCCAGCAGTTGGCCTAGCGGGAGTCAGAGGCATGAGCAGTTCTTC. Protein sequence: CASSWPSGSQRHEQFF.

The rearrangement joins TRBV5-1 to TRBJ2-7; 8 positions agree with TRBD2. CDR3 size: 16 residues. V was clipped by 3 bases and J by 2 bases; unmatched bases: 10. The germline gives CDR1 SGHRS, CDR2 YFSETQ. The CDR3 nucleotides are TGCGCCAGCAGCTCCAGAGGAGCGGGGGAAACCTACGAGCAGTACTTC. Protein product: CASSSRGAGETYEQYF. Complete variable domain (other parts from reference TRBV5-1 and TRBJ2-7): KAGVTQTPRYLIKTRGQQVTLSCSPISGHRSVSWYQQTPGQGLQFLFEYFSETQRNKGNFPGRFSGRQFSNSRSEMNVSTLELGDSALYLCASSSRGAGETYEQYFGPGTRLTVT.

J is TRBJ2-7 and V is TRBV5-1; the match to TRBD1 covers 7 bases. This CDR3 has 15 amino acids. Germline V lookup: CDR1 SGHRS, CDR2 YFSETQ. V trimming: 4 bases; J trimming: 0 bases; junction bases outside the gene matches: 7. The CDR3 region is CASSQGTASSYEQYF. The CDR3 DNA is TGCGCCAGCAGCCAAGGGACAGCCAGCTCCTACGAGCAGTACTTC.

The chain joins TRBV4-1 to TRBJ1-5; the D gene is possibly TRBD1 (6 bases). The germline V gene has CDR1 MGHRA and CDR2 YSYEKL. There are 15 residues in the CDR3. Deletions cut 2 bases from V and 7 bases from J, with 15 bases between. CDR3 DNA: TGCGCCAGCAGCCAATCGGGACAAGGTAGCCAGCCCCAGCATTTT. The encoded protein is CASSQSGQGSQPQHF.

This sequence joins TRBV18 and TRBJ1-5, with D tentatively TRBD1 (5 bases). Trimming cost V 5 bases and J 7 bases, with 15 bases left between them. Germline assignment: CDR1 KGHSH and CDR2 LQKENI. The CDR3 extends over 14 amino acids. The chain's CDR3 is CASSTQEAVQPQHF. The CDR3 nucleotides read TGTGCCAGCTCAACACAGGAGGCGGTACAGCCCCAGCATTTT.

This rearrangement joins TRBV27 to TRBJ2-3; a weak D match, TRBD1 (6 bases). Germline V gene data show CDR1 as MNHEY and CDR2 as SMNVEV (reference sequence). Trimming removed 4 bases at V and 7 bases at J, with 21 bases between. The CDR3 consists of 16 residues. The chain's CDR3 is CASSWDRTAITHTQYF. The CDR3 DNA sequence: TGTGCCAGCAGTTGGGACCGGACAGCTATCACCCATACGCAGTATTTT.

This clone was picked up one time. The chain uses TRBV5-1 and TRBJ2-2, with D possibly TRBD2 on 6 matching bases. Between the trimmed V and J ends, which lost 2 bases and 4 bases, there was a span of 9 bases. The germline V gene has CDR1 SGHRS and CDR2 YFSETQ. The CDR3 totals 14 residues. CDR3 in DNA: TGCGCCAGCAGCTTAAGCGGGCCCACCGGGGAGCTGTTTTTT. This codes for CASSLSGPTGELFF. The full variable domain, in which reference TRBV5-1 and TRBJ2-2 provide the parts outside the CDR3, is KAGVTQTPRYLIKTRGQQVTLSCSPISGHRSVSWYQQTPGQGLQFLFEYFSETQRNKGNFPGRFSGRQFSNSRSEMNVSTLELGDSALYLCASSLSGPTGELFFGEGSRLTVL.

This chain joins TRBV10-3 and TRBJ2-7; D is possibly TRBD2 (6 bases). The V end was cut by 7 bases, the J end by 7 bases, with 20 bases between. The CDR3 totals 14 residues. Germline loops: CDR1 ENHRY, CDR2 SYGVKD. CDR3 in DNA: TGTGCCATCAACCGGGATGCCGGGGCGGGGGAGCAGTACTTC. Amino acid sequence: CAINRDAGAGEQYF.

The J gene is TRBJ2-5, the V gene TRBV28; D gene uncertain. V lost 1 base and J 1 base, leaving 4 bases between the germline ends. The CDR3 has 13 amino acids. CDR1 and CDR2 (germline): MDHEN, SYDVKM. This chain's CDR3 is CASSLSTQETQYF. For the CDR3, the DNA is TGTGCCAGCAGTTTATCTACCCAAGAGACCCAGTACTTC.

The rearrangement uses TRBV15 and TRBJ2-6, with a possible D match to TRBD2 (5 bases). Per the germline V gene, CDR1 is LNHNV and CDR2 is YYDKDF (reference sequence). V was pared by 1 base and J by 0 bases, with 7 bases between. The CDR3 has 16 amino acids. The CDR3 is CATSRVRDSGANVLTF. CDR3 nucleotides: TGTGCCACCAGCAGAGTACGGGACTCTGGGGCCAACGTCCTGACTTTC.

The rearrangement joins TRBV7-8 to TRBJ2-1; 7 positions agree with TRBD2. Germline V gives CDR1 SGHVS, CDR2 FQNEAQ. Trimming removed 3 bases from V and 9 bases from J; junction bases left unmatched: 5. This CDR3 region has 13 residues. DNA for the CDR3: TGTGCCAGCAGCTTCACAGCGGGAAGTGAGCAGTTCTTC. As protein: CASSFTAGSEQFF.

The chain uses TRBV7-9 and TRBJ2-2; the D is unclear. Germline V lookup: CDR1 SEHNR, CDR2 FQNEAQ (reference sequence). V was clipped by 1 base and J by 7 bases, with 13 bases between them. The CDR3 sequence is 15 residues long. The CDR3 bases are TGTGCCAGCAGCTTAGTCATAGGAGTCTACGGGGAGCTGTTTTTT. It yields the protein CASSLVIGVYGELFF.

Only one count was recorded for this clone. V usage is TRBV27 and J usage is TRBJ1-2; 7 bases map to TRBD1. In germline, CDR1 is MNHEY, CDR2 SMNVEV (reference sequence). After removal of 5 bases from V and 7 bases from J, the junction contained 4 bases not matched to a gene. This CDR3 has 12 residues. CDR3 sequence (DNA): TGTGCCAGCAGTCGACAGGGATTTGGCTACACCTTC. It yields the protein CASSRQGFGYTF.

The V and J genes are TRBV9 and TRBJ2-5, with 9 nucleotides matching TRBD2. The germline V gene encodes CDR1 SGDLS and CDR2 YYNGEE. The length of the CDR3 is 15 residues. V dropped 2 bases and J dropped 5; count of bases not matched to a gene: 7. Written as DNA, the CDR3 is TGTGCCAGCAGCGTCACCGGGACTAGCTATGAGACCCAGTACTTC. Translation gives CASSVTGTSYETQYF.

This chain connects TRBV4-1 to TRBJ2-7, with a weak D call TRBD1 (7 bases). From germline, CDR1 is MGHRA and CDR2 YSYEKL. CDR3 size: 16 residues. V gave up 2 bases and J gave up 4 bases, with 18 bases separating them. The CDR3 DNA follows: TGCGCCAGCAGCCAATCTACGACCAGGGGGGTATACGAGCAGTACTTC. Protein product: CASSQSTTRGVYEQYF.

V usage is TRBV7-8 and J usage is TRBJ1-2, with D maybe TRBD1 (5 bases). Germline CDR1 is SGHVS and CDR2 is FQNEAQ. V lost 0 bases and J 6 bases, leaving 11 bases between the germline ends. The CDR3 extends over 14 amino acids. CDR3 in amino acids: CASSLAAGYHGYTF. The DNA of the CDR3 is TGTGCCAGCAGCTTAGCTGCAGGGTACCATGGCTACACCTTC.

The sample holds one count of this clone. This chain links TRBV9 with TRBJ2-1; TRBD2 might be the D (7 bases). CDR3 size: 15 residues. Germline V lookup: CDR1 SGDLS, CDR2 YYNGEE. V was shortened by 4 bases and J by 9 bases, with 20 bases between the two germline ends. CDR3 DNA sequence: TGTGCCAGCAGCACAACGGGACGGGGGGCATTTGAGCAGTTCTTC. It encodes CASSTTGRGAFEQFF.

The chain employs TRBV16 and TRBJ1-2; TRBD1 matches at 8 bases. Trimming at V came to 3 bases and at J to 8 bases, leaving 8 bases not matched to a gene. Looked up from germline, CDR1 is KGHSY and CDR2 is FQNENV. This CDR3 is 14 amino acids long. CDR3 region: CASSQTGAHRGYTF. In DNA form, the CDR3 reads TGTGCCAGCAGCCAGACAGGGGCCCATAGGGGCTACACCTTC.

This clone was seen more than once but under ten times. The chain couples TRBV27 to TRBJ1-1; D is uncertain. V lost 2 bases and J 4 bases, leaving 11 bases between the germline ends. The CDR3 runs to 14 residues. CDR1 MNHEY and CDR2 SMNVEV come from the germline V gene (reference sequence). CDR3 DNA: TGTGCCAGCAGTTTAAGAGGGTTTGGCACTGAAGCTTTCTTT. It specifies CASSLRGFGTEAFF.

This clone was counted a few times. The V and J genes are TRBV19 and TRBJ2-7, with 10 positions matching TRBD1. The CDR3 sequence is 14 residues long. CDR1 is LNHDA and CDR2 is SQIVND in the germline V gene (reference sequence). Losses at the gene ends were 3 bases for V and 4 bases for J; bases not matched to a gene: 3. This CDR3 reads CASSIGQGVYEQYF. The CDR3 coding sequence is TGTGCCAGTAGTATTGGACAGGGGGTGTACGAGCAGTACTTC.

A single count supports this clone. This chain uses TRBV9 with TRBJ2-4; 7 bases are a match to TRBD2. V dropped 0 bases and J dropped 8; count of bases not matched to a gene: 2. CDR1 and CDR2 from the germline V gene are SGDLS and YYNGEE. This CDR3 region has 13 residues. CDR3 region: CASSVERGDIQYF. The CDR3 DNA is TGTGCCAGCAGCGTAGAACGGGGGGACATTCAGTACTTC.